This T cell receptor (beta chain) was identified in a study of cytomegalovirus exposure and HLA in healthy donors. Regarding the study as a whole: The only immune exposure information that was available was CMV serostatus. A link between a missense DCLRE1C variant and TCR beta V- and J-gene trimming emerged from a later analysis.

This clone has a handful of counts. Its specificity is unknown. Vbeta (60) and Jbeta (13) primers were used in the PCR. Sequencing used immunoSEQ multiplex PCR; TCRdb keeps in-frame clones, though not all of them. In the table there are some 100,000 clones, about three quarters of which are singletons. V dropped 0 bases and J dropped 6; count of bases not matched to a gene: 2. CDR1 is MGHRA and CDR2 is YSYEKL in the germline V gene. This CDR3 region has 16 residues. Input material: PBMCs. The chain employs TRBV4-1 and TRBJ2-2; 12 bases are shared with TRBD2. The sequence derives from a male donor in good health and CMV-seropositive. In DNA form, the CDR3 reads TGCGCCAGCAGCCAAGATCCTAGCGGGGGGGCCGGGGAGCTGTTTTTT. Protein: CASSQDPSGGAGELFF.